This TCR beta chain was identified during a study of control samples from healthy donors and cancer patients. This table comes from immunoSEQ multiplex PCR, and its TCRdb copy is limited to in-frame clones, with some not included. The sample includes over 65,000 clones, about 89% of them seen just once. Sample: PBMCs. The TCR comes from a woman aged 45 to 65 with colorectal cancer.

This CDR3 is CASARGTGELFF. CDR3 sequence (DNA): TGCGCCAGTGCCAGGGGCACCGGGGAGCTGTTTTTT. The V call is TRBV5-1, the J call TRBJ2-2; possibly TRBD1 for D (6 bases). Per the germline V gene, CDR1 is SGHRS and CDR2 is YFSETQ. Trimming pared 8 bases from V and 4 bases from J, leaving 9 bases between. This CDR3 is built from 12 residues.